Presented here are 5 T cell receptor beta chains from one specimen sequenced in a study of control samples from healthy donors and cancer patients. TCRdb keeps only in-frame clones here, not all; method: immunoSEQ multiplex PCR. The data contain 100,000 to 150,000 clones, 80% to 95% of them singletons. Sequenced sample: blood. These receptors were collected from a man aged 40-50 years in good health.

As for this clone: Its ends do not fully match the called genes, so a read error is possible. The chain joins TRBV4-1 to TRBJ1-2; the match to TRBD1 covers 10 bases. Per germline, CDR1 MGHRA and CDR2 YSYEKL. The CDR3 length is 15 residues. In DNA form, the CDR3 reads TGCGCCCGCAGCCGACTGGACAGGGGGGACTATGGCTACACCTTC. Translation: CARSRLDRGDYGYTF.

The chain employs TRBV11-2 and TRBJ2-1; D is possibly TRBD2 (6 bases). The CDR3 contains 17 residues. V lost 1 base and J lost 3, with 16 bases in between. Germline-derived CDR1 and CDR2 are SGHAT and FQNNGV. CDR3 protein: CASSLGRGGNYYNEQFF. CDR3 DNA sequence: TGTGCCAGCAGCTTAGGGCGGGGCGGGAACTACTACAATGAGCAGTTCTTC.

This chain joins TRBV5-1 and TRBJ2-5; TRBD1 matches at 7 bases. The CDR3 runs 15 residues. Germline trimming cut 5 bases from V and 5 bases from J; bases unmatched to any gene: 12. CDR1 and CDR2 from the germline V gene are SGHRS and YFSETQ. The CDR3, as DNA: TGCGCCAGCAGTCCATTTGGGACAGCCGGGGAGACCCAGTACTTC. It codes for CASSPFGTAGETQYF.

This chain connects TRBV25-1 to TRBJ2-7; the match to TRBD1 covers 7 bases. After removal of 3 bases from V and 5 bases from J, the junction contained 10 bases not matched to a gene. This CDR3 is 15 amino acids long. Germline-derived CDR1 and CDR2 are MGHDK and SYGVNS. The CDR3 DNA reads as TGTGCCAGCAGTGACAGGACAGGTACCCAAAACGAGCAGTACTTC. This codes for CASSDRTGTQNEQYF.

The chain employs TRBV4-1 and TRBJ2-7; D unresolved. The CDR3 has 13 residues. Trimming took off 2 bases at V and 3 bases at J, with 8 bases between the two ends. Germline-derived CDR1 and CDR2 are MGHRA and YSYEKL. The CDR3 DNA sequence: TGCGCCAGCAGCCAATACTTAGACTACGAGCAGTACTTC. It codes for CASSQYLDYEQYF.